These T cell receptor beta chains were read from a single sample in a study of cytomegalovirus exposure and HLA in healthy donors. The protocol was immunoSEQ multiplex PCR, while the TCRdb copy is restricted to in-frame clones and leaves out a portion. The sample contains 170,000 or so clones, around 81% of which appear only once. Sequencing was performed on PBMCs. These receptor sequences come from a woman aged 18-29 years in good health and CMV-seropositive. Both conserved end residues are part of each CDR3. D genes are given only for firm matches. The size field is filled for only some rows; it gives once, few, many or a size class.

d_gene: NA
j_gene: TRBJ2-3
v_gene: TRBV7-9
abundance: NA
CDR3nt: TGTGCCAGCAGCTTACAGGGGACCCTTAGAGATACGCAGTATTTT
CDR3aa: CASSLQGTLRDTQYF

d_gene: TRBD1
j_gene: TRBJ1-2
v_gene: TRBV29-1
abundance: NA
CDR3nt: TGCAGCTCCCTGGACAGGGAGATTAACTATGGCTACACCTTC
CDR3aa: CSSLDREINYGYTF

d_gene: NA
j_gene: TRBJ1-1
v_gene: TRBV18
abundance: NA
CDR3nt: TGTGCCAGCTCACAACAGGGTTTGGGAAGGACTGAAGCTTTCTTT
CDR3aa: CASSQQGLGRTEAFF

d_gene: NA
j_gene: TRBJ2-2
v_gene: TRBV27
abundance: few
CDR3nt: TGTGCCAGCAGTCCGACACAGGGCGGCGGGGAGCTGTTTTTT
CDR3aa: CASSPTQGGGELFF

d_gene: NA
j_gene: TRBJ1-5
v_gene: TRBV15
abundance: NA
CDR3nt: TGTGCCACCAGGGAGGGACGGACACACCAGCCCCAGCATTTT
CDR3aa: CATREGRTHQPQHF

d_gene: NA
j_gene: TRBJ2-7
v_gene: TRBV6-5
abundance: NA
CDR3nt: TGTGCCAGCAGTTACTTCAAAGCGGCGCCTTACGAGCAGTACTTC
CDR3aa: CASSYFKAAPYEQYF

d_gene: NA
j_gene: TRBJ1-2
v_gene: TRBV9
abundance: few
CDR3nt: TGTGCCAGCAGCGTAGCCGGTCAGGCGGGGGGTGGCTACACCTTC
CDR3aa: CASSVAGQAGGGYTF

d_gene: NA
j_gene: TRBJ2-7
v_gene: TRBV15
abundance: few
CDR3nt: TGTGCCACCAGCAGGCAAGACGGGAAGCAGTACTTC
CDR3aa: CATSRQDGKQYF

d_gene: TRBD2
j_gene: TRBJ2-1
v_gene: TRBV4-2
abundance: NA
CDR3nt: TGTGCCAGCAGCCAAGATTCTAGCGGGGGGGCCATAGAGCAGTTCTTC
CDR3aa: CASSQDSSGGAIEQFF

d_gene: TRBD1
j_gene: TRBJ1-2
v_gene: TRBV28
abundance: NA
CDR3nt: TGTGCCAGCAGCACCTCACTTGGACAGGGGCCCACTAACTATGGCTACACCTTC
CDR3aa: CASSTSLGQGPTNYGYTF

d_gene: NA
j_gene: TRBJ2-5
v_gene: TRBV2
abundance: NA
CDR3nt: TGTGCCAGCAGTGAAGATGGGGCAGCCCAAGAGACCCAGTACTTC
CDR3aa: CASSEDGAAQETQYF

d_gene: NA
j_gene: TRBJ2-3
v_gene: TRBV9
abundance: once
CDR3nt: TGTGCCAGCAGCTCCCTGGGCGGCACAGATACGCAGTATTTT
CDR3aa: CASSSLGGTDTQYF

d_gene: NA
j_gene: TRBJ2-3
v_gene: TRBV7-7
abundance: NA
CDR3nt: TGTGCCAGCAGCGAACTCCCGGGCACAGATACGCAGTATTTT
CDR3aa: CASSELPGTDTQYF

d_gene: TRBD1
j_gene: TRBJ2-3
v_gene: TRBV5-1
abundance: NA
CDR3nt: TGCGCCAGCAGCCACGGGACAGCCGAGTCGGATACGCAGTATTTT
CDR3aa: CASSHGTAESDTQYF

d_gene: NA
j_gene: TRBJ1-2
v_gene: TRBV6-1
abundance: NA
CDR3nt: TGTGCCAGCAGTGAATTATTCCACTCGAACTATGGCTACACCTTC
CDR3aa: CASSELFHSNYGYTF

d_gene: NA
j_gene: TRBJ2-5
v_gene: TRBV11-2
abundance: once
CDR3nt: TGTGCCAGCAGCCTTACCGGGAACCGTGTTCTCGGGATGGAGACCCAGTACTTC
CDR3aa: CASSLTGNRVLGMETQYF

d_gene: NA
j_gene: TRBJ2-7
v_gene: TRBV6-1
abundance: NA
CDR3nt: TGTGCCAGCAGGCCCGACAGTCCTCGGGAGCAGTACTTC
CDR3aa: CASRPDSPREQYF

d_gene: NA
j_gene: TRBJ1-6
v_gene: TRBV18
abundance: NA
CDR3nt: TGTGCCAGCTCACGTACTACCCGGGACATCAGCTCCTATAATTCACCCCTCCACTTT
CDR3aa: CASSRTTRDISSYNSPLHF

d_gene: NA
j_gene: TRBJ2-7
v_gene: TRBV5-6
abundance: NA
CDR3nt: TGTGCCAGCAGCTTGGTAACGGACGAGCAGTACTTC
CDR3aa: CASSLVTDEQYF

d_gene: TRBD1
j_gene: TRBJ2-3
v_gene: TRBV4-2
abundance: NA
CDR3nt: TGTGCCAGCAGCCCAGGGGGAGATACGCAGTATTTT
CDR3aa: CASSPGGDTQYF

d_gene: TRBD1
j_gene: TRBJ2-1
v_gene: TRBV7-9
abundance: NA
CDR3nt: TGTGCCAGCAGCCCGACAGGGGGCAATGAGCAGTTCTTC
CDR3aa: CASSPTGGNEQFF

d_gene: TRBD1
j_gene: TRBJ1-2
v_gene: TRBV14
abundance: NA
CDR3nt: TGTGCCAGCAGCCGCCCGGGACAGGGTAGCAGCGGCTACACCTTC
CDR3aa: CASSRPGQGSSGYTF

d_gene: TRBD1
j_gene: TRBJ2-1
v_gene: TRBV27
abundance: NA
CDR3nt: TGTGCCAGCAAGAAGGACAGGGGCACCTGGGGGCAGTTCTTC
CDR3aa: CASKKDRGTWGQFF

d_gene: NA
j_gene: TRBJ1-6
v_gene: TRBV6-5
abundance: NA
CDR3nt: TGTGCCAGCAGTTACGCCTACAATTCACCCCTCCACTTT
CDR3aa: CASSYAYNSPLHF

d_gene: TRBD2
j_gene: TRBJ2-1
v_gene: TRBV7-9
abundance: NA
CDR3nt: TGTGCCAGCAGCCGCCGGACTAGCGGGGGGGCCTATGAGCAGTTCTTC
CDR3aa: CASSRRTSGGAYEQFF

d_gene: TRBD2
j_gene: TRBJ2-3
v_gene: TRBV6-4
abundance: many
CDR3nt: TGTGCCAGCAGTGACTCCGGGGGGACAGATACGCAGTATTTT
CDR3aa: CASSDSGGTDTQYF

d_gene: TRBD1
j_gene: TRBJ1-1
v_gene: TRBV6-5
abundance: once
CDR3nt: TGTGCCAGCAGTCCGGGACAGGGTTTCACTGAAGCTTTCTTT
CDR3aa: CASSPGQGFTEAFF

d_gene: TRBD2
j_gene: TRBJ2-2
v_gene: TRBV6-6
abundance: NA
CDR3nt: TGTGCCAGCAGCCTAATAGCGGGGGGGAACACCGGGGAGCTGTTTTTT
CDR3aa: CASSLIAGGNTGELFF

d_gene: NA
j_gene: TRBJ2-7
v_gene: TRBV7-6
abundance: NA
CDR3nt: TGTGCCAGCAGCTATCTAAGGGGCTCCGAGCAGTACTTC
CDR3aa: CASSYLRGSEQYF

d_gene: NA
j_gene: TRBJ2-7
v_gene: TRBV7-9
abundance: NA
CDR3nt: TGTGCCAGTCAGGGGTCCGGGAATGGGAACTACGAGCAGTACTTC
CDR3aa: CASQGSGNGNYEQYF

d_gene: NA
j_gene: TRBJ1-1
v_gene: TRBV4-3
abundance: NA
CDR3nt: TGCGCCAGCAGCCTTACCGAGAGCACTGAAGCTTTCTTT
CDR3aa: CASSLTESTEAFF

d_gene: TRBD1
j_gene: TRBJ1-2
v_gene: TRBV14
abundance: NA
CDR3nt: TGTGCCAGCAGCCAAGATGGGGTTGACAGGGCCCAGGGCTACACCTTC
CDR3aa: CASSQDGVDRAQGYTF

d_gene: NA
j_gene: TRBJ2-7
v_gene: TRBV5-1
abundance: NA
CDR3nt: TGCGCCAGCAGCTCTGGACAGACCTCCCACGAGCAGTACTTC
CDR3aa: CASSSGQTSHEQYF

d_gene: TRBD1
j_gene: TRBJ1-5
v_gene: TRBV7-3
abundance: NA
CDR3nt: TGTGCCAGCAGCCGACATACCAGGGGACAGGGGGTGGTGAAGCCCCAGCATTTT
CDR3aa: CASSRHTRGQGVVKPQHF

d_gene: NA
j_gene: TRBJ2-5
v_gene: TRBV9
abundance: NA
CDR3nt: TGTGCCAGCAGCCGTGACAGGACCCAGTACTTC
CDR3aa: CASSRDRTQYF

d_gene: NA
j_gene: TRBJ2-7
v_gene: TRBV5-1
abundance: NA
CDR3nt: TGCGCCAGCCAGGACAGTTCCTACGAGCAGTACTTC
CDR3aa: CASQDSSYEQYF

d_gene: NA
j_gene: TRBJ2-1
v_gene: TRBV9
abundance: NA
CDR3nt: TGTGCCAGCAGCGTAGGGGACTGGGGGGTGGGCAATGAGCAGTTCTTC
CDR3aa: CASSVGDWGVGNEQFF

d_gene: NA
j_gene: TRBJ2-1
v_gene: TRBV2
abundance: NA
CDR3nt: TGTGCCAGCAGTGAAACCTCTCTGGCTAGCAATGAGCAGTTCTTC
CDR3aa: CASSETSLASNEQFF